Listed below are T cell receptor beta chains from one sample, sequenced in a study of beta chain features in type 1 diabetes. Assay: immunoSEQ multiplex PCR; the TCRdb copy retains only in-frame clones and omits some. The repertoire has about 300,000 clones, 7% to 9% of them found once; the top ten carry about 0.93%. Sequencing was done on a sample of central memory CD4+ T cells from blood. These receptors all come from a woman aged 18 to 35 in good health. Both conserved end residues are part of each CDR3. Fields, in order: clone size, V gene, J gene, D gene, CDR3 protein, CDR3 DNA. A D gene is named only where the DNA matches it firmly. A row's size may be missing; if present it is once, few, many or a size class.

size: .
V: TRBV10-2
J: TRBJ2-2
D: .
CDR3: CASRTAGELFF
DNA: TGCGCCAGCAGGACCGCCGGGGAGCTGTTTTTT

size: few
V: TRBV28
J: TRBJ2-2
D: .
CDR3: CASSTPSGGNTGELFF
DNA: TGTGCCAGCAGTACCCCCTCCGGGGGGAACACCGGGGAGCTGTTTTTT

size: .
V: TRBV7-9
J: TRBJ1-5
D: TRBD1
CDR3: CASSSHTGQGNQPQHF
DNA: TGTGCCAGCAGCTCCCACACGGGACAGGGCAATCAGCCCCAGCATTTT

size: few
V: TRBV5-1
J: TRBJ2-5
D: .
CDR3: CASSWGTGNQETQYF
DNA: TGCGCCAGCAGCTGGGGAACAGGGAATCAAGAGACCCAGTACTTC

size: few
V: TRBV25-1
J: TRBJ2-2
D: .
CDR3: CASSKGSGELFF
DNA: TGTGCCAGCAGTAAGGGGTCGGGGGAGCTGTTTTTT

size: few
V: TRBV18
J: TRBJ2-3
D: .
CDR3: CASSPIALVGETDTQYF
DNA: TGTGCCAGCTCACCAATAGCCCTCGTGGGGGAGACAGATACGCAGTATTTT

size: many
V: TRBV7-2
J: TRBJ2-3
D: .
CDR3: CASSAGQLGADTQYF
DNA: TGTGCCAGCAGCGCCGGCCAGCTCGGCGCAGATACGCAGTATTTT

size: .
V: TRBV5-4
J: TRBJ2-7
D: TRBD1
CDR3: CASSYSWTGEAYEQYF
DNA: TGTGCCAGCAGCTATTCCTGGACAGGGGAAGCCTACGAGCAGTACTTC

size: few
V: TRBV2
J: TRBJ2-7
D: TRBD1
CDR3: CASSEALGQGKYEQYF
DNA: TGTGCCAGCAGTGAAGCGCTGGGACAGGGGAAGTACGAGCAGTACTTC

size: .
V: TRBV15
J: TRBJ2-5
D: .
CDR3: CAASRVQGAQYF
DNA: TGTGCCGCCAGCAGGGTGCAAGGGGCCCAGTACTTC

size: few
V: TRBV5-1
J: TRBJ2-5
D: .
CDR3: CASSLGASQETQYF
DNA: TGCGCCAGCAGCTTGGGAGCCAGTCAAGAGACCCAGTACTTC

size: few
V: TRBV19
J: TRBJ2-5
D: .
CDR3: CASSSFLQETQYF
DNA: TGTGCCAGTAGTTCTTTCCTCCAAGAGACCCAGTACTTC

size: .
V: TRBV5-6
J: TRBJ1-5
D: .
CDR3: CASSLAGPANQPQHF
DNA: TGTGCCAGCAGCTTGGCCGGGCCAGCTAATCAGCCCCAGCATTTT

size: few
V: TRBV19
J: TRBJ2-7
D: .
CDR3: CASSRASSYEQYF
DNA: TGTGCCAGTAGTCGGGCGAGCTCCTACGAGCAGTACTTC

size: .
V: TRBV5-6
J: TRBJ1-2
D: .
CDR3: CASSFLDGTNYGYTF
DNA: TGTGCCAGCAGCTTTCTTGATGGGACTAACTATGGCTACACCTTC

size: few
V: TRBV7-2
J: TRBJ2-5
D: .
CDR3: CASSWARQETQYF
DNA: TGTGCCAGCAGCTGGGCAAGACAAGAGACCCAGTACTTC

size: .
V: TRBV30
J: TRBJ1-5
D: .
CDR3: CACGTSNQPQHF
DNA: TGTGCCTGTGGCACCTCTAATCAGCCCCAGCATTTT

size: .
V: TRBV6-5
J: TRBJ1-1
D: .
CDR3: CASSRPNTEAFF
DNA: TGTGCCAGCAGTCGGCCGAACACTGAAGCTTTCTTT

size: .
V: TRBV7-3
J: TRBJ2-2
D: TRBD2
CDR3: CASSLGILAVNTGELFF
DNA: TGTGCCAGCAGCTTAGGGATACTAGCGGTGAACACCGGGGAGCTGTTTTTT

size: .
V: TRBV4-1
J: TRBJ1-5
D: .
CDR3: CASSQRHLVNQPQHF
DNA: TGCGCCAGCAGCCAGAGACATCTTGTCAATCAGCCCCAGCATTTT